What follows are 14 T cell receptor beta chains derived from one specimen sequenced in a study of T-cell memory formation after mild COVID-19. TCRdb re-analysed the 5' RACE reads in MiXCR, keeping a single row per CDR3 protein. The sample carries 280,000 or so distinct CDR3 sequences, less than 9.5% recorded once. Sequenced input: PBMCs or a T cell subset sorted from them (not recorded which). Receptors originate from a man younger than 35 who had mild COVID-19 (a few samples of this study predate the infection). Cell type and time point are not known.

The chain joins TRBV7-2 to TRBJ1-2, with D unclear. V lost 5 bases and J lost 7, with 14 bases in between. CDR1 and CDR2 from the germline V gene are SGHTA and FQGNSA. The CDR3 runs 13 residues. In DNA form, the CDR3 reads TGTGCCAGCAGCCCCTTCCAGAGTGGTGGCTACACCTTC. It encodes CASSPFQSGGYTF.

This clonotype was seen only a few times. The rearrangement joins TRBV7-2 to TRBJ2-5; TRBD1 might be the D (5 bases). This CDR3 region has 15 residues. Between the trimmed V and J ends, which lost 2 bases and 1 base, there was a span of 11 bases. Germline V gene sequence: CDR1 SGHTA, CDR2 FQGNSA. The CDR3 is CASSLLRTSQETQYF. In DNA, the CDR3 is TGTGCCAGCAGCTTATTGAGGACATCCCAAGAGACCCAGTACTTC.

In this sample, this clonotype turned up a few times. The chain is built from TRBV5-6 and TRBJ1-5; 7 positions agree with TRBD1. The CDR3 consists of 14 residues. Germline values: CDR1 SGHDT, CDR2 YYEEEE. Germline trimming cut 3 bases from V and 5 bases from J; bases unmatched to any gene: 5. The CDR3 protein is CASSSRTGYQPQHF. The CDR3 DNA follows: TGTGCCAGCAGCTCTCGGACAGGATATCAGCCCCAGCATTTT.

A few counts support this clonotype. CDR3 sequence reads: CSADSTGAFF. CDR3 DNA sequence: TGCAGCGCCGATTCAACGGGAGCTTTCTTT. The rearrangement links TRBV29-1 to TRBJ1-1; D is unclear. The CDR3 totals 10 residues. Germline-derived CDR1 and CDR2 are SQVTM and ANQGSEA. Trimming left V 7 bases short and J 10 bases short, with 13 bases between.

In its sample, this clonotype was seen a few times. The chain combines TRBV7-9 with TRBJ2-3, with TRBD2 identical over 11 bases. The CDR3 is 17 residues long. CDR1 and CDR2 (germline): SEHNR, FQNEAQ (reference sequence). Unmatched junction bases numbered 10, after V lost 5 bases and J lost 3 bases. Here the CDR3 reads CASSPSTSGMGTDTQYF. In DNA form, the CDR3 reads TGTGCCAGCAGCCCGTCGACTAGCGGGATGGGAACAGATACGCAGTATTTT.

CDR3 sequence (DNA): TGTGCCAGCAGCTCTGCTAGCGTTAAGGATACGCAGTATTTT. It codes for CASSSASVKDTQYF. This sequence joins TRBV5-6 and TRBJ2-3, with D possibly TRBD2 on 6 matching bases. This CDR3 is 14 amino acids long. The ends were cut back, 3 bases at V and 6 bases at J, with 14 bases in the middle. Germline CDR1 and CDR2: SGHDT and YYEEEE.

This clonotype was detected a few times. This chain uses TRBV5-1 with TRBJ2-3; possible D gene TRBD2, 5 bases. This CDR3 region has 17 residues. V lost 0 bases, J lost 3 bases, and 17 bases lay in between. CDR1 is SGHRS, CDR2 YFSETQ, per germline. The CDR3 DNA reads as TGCGCCAGCAGCTTGGGCCTACGATCGACGGGAACAGATACGCAGTATTTT. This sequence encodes CASSLGLRSTGTDTQYF.

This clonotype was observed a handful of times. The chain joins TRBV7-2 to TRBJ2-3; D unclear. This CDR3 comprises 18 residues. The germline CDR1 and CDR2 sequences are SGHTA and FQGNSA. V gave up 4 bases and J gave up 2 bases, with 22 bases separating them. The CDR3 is CASSSPRGPTYSTDTQYF. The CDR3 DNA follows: TGTGCCAGCAGCTCCCCCCGCGGACCCACATACTCCACAGATACGCAGTATTTT.

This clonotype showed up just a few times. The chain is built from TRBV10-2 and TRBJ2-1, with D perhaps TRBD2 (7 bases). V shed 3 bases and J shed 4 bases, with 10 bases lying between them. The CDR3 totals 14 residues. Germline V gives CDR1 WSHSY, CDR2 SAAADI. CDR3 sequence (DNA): TGCGCCAGCAGTGAAGGGGGGGCGTACAATGAGCAGTTCTTC. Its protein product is CASSEGGAYNEQFF.

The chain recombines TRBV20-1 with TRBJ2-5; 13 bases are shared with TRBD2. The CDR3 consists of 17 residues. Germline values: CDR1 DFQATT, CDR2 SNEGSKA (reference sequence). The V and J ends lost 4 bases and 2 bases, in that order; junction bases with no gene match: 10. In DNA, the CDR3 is TGCAGTGCTACCACTAGCGGGGGGGCCGTTGATCAAGAGACCCAGTACTTC. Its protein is CSATTSGGAVDQETQYF.

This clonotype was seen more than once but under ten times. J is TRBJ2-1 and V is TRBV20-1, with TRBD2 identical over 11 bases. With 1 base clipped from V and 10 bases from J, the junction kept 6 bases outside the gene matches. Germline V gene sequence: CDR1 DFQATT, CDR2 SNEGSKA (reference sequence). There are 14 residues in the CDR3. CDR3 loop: CSARASGGFSEQFF. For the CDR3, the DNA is TGCAGTGCTAGAGCTAGCGGGGGGTTCAGCGAGCAGTTCTTC.

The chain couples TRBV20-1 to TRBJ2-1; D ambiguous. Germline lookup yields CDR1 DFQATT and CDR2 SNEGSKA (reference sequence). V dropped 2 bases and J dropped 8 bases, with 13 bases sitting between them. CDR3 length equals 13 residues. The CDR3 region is CSARPAQVHEQFF. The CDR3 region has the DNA TGCAGTGCTAGACCCGCCCAGGTCCATGAGCAGTTCTTC.

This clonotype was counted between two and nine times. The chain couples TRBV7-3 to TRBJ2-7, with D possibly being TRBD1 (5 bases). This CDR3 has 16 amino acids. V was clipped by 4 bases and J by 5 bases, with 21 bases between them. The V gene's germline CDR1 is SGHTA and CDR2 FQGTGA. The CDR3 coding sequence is TGTGCCAGCAGCTCCTCCTACTCCCCCTCGACAGACGAGCAGTACTTC. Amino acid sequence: CASSSSYSPSTDEQYF.

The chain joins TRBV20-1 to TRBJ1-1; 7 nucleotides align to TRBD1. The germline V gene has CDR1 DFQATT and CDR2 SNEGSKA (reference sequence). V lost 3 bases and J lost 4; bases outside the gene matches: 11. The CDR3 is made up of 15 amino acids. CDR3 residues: CSASGALTGSTEAFF. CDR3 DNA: TGCAGTGCTAGCGGGGCCTTGACAGGGTCCACTGAAGCTTTCTTT.